These T cell receptor beta chains were read from a single sample in a study of blood T cell repertoires in COVID-19. The data were produced by immunoSEQ multiplex PCR, yet TCRdb's version contains in-frame clones alone and is incomplete. The sample lists fewer than 150,000 clones; more than 70% were seen once. The sample taken for sequencing was peripheral blood. The receptors shown here come from a woman in her sixties or seventies with COVID-19, enrolled during active disease. The CDR3 runs from the conserved cysteine through the conserved F or W. Each record gives: D gene, V gene, clone size, J gene, CDR3 protein, CDR3 DNA. The D gene is left open where the match is weak. Clone size is not always given. Where it is, it says once, few, many or a class for expanded clones.

TRBD2,TRBV18,few,TRBJ2-7,CASSLPGTSGTYEQYF,TGTGCCAGCTCACTGCCGGGGACTAGCGGAACCTACGAGCAGTACTTC
-,TRBV3-1/TRBV3-2,-,TRBJ1-2,CASSQDITGFGYTF,TGTGCCAGCAGCCAAGATATAACGGGGTTTGGCTACACCTTC
-,TRBV4-2,-,TRBJ2-7,CASSQELRGYEQYF,TGTGCCAGCAGCCAAGAACTCCGTGGCTACGAGCAGTACTTC
-,TRBV3-1/TRBV3-2,-,TRBJ1-5,CASSQDRGSGNQPQHF,TGTGCCAGCAGCCAAGATCGGGGGTCGGGCAATCAGCCCCAGCATTTT
-,TRBV19,-,TRBJ1-5,CASSAGQTYSNQPQHF,TGTGCCAGTAGTGCCGGACAGACATATAGCAATCAGCCCCAGCATTTT
-,TRBV18,-,TRBJ1-2,CASSPLGQTDNYGYTF,TGTGCCAGCTCACCGTTGGGGCAGACCGATAACTATGGCTACACCTTC
TRBD1,TRBV3-1/TRBV3-2,-,TRBJ1-2,CASSPDPRRDRGVFGYTF,TGTGCCAGCAGCCCGGACCCCAGGAGGGACAGGGGAGTTTTTGGCTACACCTTC
TRBD1,TRBV7-9,-,TRBJ1-1,CASSWGQGDTEAFF,TGTGCCAGCAGCTGGGGACAGGGAGACACTGAAGCTTTCTTT
-,TRBV3-1/TRBV3-2,-,TRBJ1-1,CASSQGGGWTEAFF,TGTGCCAGCAGCCAGGGGGGGGGCTGGACTGAAGCTTTCTTT
TRBD1,TRBV18,-,TRBJ2-7,CASSPPTRDSGYEQYF,TGTGCCAGCTCACCACCGACCCGGGACAGTGGCTACGAGCAGTACTTC
TRBD1,TRBV7-9,-,TRBJ1-3,CASSYDRGAGNTIYF,TGTGCCAGCAGCTATGACAGGGGTGCTGGAAACACCATATATTTT
-,TRBV5-1,-,TRBJ1-1,CASSLGQKMEAFF,TGCGCCAGCAGCTTGGGGCAAAAGATGGAAGCTTTCTTT
TRBD2,TRBV2,-,TRBJ2-7,CASIGGGVNEQYF,TGTGCCAGCATCGGCGGGGGGGTCAACGAGCAGTACTTC
-,TRBV19,-,TRBJ2-2,CATSNGLQAGELFF,TGTGCCACCTCAAATGGTCTCCAGGCCGGGGAGCTGTTTTTT
-,TRBV19,-,TRBJ2-1,CASSVDRPNEQFF,TGTGCCAGTAGTGTCGACAGGCCCAATGAGCAGTTCTTC
-,TRBV5-6,-,TRBJ2-7,CASSLGGTKQYF,TGTGCCAGCAGCTTGGGTGGGACAAAGCAGTACTTC